Sequencing of this T cell receptor (beta chain) was carried out in a study of early T cells in non-severe SARS-CoV-2 infection. Overall study context: Alpha and beta chains were unpaired, from unsorted whole-blood bulk RNA. Study-wide points: Matches to VDJdb favored anti-spike CD8 responses and missed private and CD4 specificities.

As to this clonotype: Its matching antigen is unknown.

Unique molecular identifiers were attached to individual cDNA molecules. Each CDR3 protein gets one entry after TCRdb re-called the 5' RACE reads with MiXCR. The sample has 40,000 to 45,000 distinct CDR3 sequences, approximately 6.3% seen once. The TCR comes from an adult who was a healthcare worker with PCR-confirmed SARS-CoV-2 infection or an uninfected control (not recorded which). The specimen comprised whole blood, sampled at baseline.

CDR3 in amino acids: CASSAPGSEAFF. DNA for the CDR3: TGTGCCAGCAGTGCTCCGGGGTCTGAAGCTTTCTTT. V and J are TRBV25-1 and TRBJ1-1; no definite D call. This CDR3 comprises 12 residues. With 4 bases removed from V and 6 bases from J, the gap between germline ends came to 9 bases. The germline V gene encodes CDR1 MGHDK and CDR2 SYGVNS.